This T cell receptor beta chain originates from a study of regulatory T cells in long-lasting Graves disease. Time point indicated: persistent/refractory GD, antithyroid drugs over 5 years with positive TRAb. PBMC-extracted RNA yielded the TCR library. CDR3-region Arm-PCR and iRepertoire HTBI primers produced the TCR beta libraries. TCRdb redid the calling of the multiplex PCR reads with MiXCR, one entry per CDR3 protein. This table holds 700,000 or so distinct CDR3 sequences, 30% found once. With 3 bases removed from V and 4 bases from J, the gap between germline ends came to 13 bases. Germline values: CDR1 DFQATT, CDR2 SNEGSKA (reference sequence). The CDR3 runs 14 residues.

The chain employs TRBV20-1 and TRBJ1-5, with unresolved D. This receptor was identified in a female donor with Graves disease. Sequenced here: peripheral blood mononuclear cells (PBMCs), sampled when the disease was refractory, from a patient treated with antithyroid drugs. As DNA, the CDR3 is TGCAGTGCTAGGGGTTCTGTGGCTAATCAGCCCCAGCATTTT. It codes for CSARGSVANQPQHF.